These T cell receptor beta chains were read from a single sample in a study of post-analysis software for immune sequencing data. From the PCR reads, TCRdb called clonotypes with MiXCR, one entry per CDR3 protein. Among 750,000 to 950,000 distinct CDR3 sequences, approximately 53% were seen once, and the ten largest hold approximately 4.5%. The specimen was blood. Receptors were obtained from a girl aged 10-17 years with multiple sclerosis. The conserved cysteine and the conserved F or W are not part of the CDR3 here. A D gene is named only where the DNA matches it firmly.

v_gene	d_gene	CDR3aa
TRBV5-1	TRBD1	ASSWGQGETGYT
TRBV5-1	-	ASFGSPGSYNEQF
TRBV3-1	TRBD2	ASSQDSVASGANTDTQY
TRBV5-1	-	ASSLAPNNEQF
TRBV29-1	-	SATGQGGGSYNEQF
TRBV10-3	TRBD2	AISLAGGETQY
TRBV12-3/TRBV12-4	-	ASSNHRDSTDTQY
TRBV27	TRBD2	ASSLRLAGKGTQY
TRBV7-3	-	ASSLFGGGYEQY
TRBV4-1	-	ASSQLVGTYNEQF
TRBV29-1	-	SVGDWGNQPQH
TRBV6-2/TRBV6-3	-	ASSYPEINIQY
TRBV11-2	TRBD1	ASSRTGVNEQF
TRBV5-1	TRBD2	ASSLALAGVQYNEQF
TRBV7-9	-	ASSPGPPEENGYT
TRBV12-5	-	ASGLVPTIWNNQPQH
TRBV7-9	-	ASSLVDTPTSEQY
TRBV10-3	TRBD1	AIRGQGLTYEQY
TRBV5-1	TRBD1	ASSLGQGYTEAF
TRBV5-1	-	ASSSLQLTDTQY
TRBV25-1	TRBD2	ASSDSGRGEQY
TRBV20-1	TRBD2	SARVLAGGGPDTQY
TRBV27	-	ASSLESAGGPTHTDTQY
TRBV11-1	TRBD1	ASSHGTVNEQF
TRBV5-1	-	ASSLMQGPYNEQF
TRBV5-1	-	ASSLNLRGSKNIQY
TRBV12-3/TRBV12-4	-	ASQNTGERF
TRBV10-3	TRBD2	AISEREVSYEQY
TRBV15	TRBD2	ATSVERGSTGELF
TRBV7-2	-	ASSLSQGQGSWVSPYEQY
TRBV24-1	-	ATSEPPGETQY
TRBV9	TRBD1	ASTFGQGALDNYGYT
TRBV9	-	ASSASTSRHQEQF
TRBV7-8	-	ASSLTIGTEAF
TRBV15	TRBD1	ATSNGQGPGNEQF
TRBV9	-	ASTLENSYNEQF
TRBV5-1	TRBD1	ASSLAGQGAFGYT
TRBV4-2	TRBD2	ASSQGTSGSYNEQF
TRBV10-3	TRBD2	AISESIAGGPSDTQY
TRBV5-1	-	ASSLGGSGAEKLF
TRBV6-5	-	ASRRRNWNIQY
TRBV9	-	ASSVAPPETQY
TRBV29-1	TRBD2	SVERGLAGSQETQY
TRBV21-1	-	ASSTIPYEQY
TRBV5-1	-	ASSPPRVQDNEQF
TRBV29-1	TRBD2	SVGASGSLETQY
TRBV27	TRBD1	ASRPDRGNQPQH
TRBV20-1	-	SARDSSATTDTQY
TRBV7-9	TRBD1	ASSVTGTGIYGYT
TRBV28	-	ASSLSAGAKTQY
TRBV20-1	-	SAWRDNEKLF
TRBV14	-	ASSQDGSYYEQY
TRBV12-3/TRBV12-4	-	ASRRHRDMNTEAF
TRBV3-1	-	ASSQMGKAVAVYNEQF
TRBV7-2	TRBD1	ASSLYTPGQGKY
TRBV11-2	-	ASSLHIKGPYLNEQF
TRBV29-1	-	SVGRILSYNEQF
TRBV7-2	TRBD1	ASSRLTGGYEQY